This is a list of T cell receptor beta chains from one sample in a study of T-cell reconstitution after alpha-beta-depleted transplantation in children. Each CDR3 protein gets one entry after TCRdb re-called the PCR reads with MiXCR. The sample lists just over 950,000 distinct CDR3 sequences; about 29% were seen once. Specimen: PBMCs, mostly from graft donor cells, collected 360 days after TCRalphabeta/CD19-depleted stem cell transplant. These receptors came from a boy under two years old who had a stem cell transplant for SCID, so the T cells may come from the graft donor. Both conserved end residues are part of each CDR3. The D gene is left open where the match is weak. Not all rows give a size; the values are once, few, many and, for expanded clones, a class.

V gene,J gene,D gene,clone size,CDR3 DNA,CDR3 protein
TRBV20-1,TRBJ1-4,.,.,TGCAGTACACCCCACCCGGGGAGCGAAAAACTGTTTTTT,CSTPHPGSEKLFF
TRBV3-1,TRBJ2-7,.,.,TGTGCCAGCAGCCAAGATCTGGTAGCACACGAGCAGTACTTC,CASSQDLVAHEQYF
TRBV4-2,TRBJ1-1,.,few,TGTGCCAGCAGCCTCAGGGGAAGGGAGAACACTGAAGCTTTCTTT,CASSLRGRENTEAFF
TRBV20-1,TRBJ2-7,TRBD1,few,TGCAGTGCCGAAGCCGGACAGGCCACCTTCGAGCAGTACTTC,CSAEAGQATFEQYF
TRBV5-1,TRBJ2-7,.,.,TGCGCCAGCAGCTTTAGGGAGCCCTACGAGCAGTACTTC,CASSFREPYEQYF
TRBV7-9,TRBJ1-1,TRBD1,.,TGTGCCAGCAGCCTAGGGGGCCTCGTAGGCACTGAAGCTTTCTTT,CASSLGGLVGTEAFF
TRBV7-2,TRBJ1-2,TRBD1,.,TGTGCCAGCAGCTTACCGCCGACAGGGTTCTATGGCTACACCTTC,CASSLPPTGFYGYTF
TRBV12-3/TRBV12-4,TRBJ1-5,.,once,TGTGCCAGCAGTTTAGGCTTTAGCAATCAGCCCCAGCATTTT,CASSLGFSNQPQHF
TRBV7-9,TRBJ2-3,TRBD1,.,TGTGCCAGCAGCCGGGGACAGGTGAATACGCAGTATTTT,CASSRGQVNTQYF
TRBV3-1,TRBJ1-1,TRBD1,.,TGTGCCAGCAGCCTTTTTAGGACAGGGAACACTGAAGCTTTCTTT,CASSLFRTGNTEAFF
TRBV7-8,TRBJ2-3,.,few,TGTGCCAGCAGCCCCTACGGGAGATACACAGATACGCAGTATTTT,CASSPYGRYTDTQYF
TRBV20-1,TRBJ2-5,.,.,TGCAGTGCTATTGGGGCGGAGACCCAGTACTTC,CSAIGAETQYF
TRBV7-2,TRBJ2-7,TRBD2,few,TGTGCCAGCAGCTTTGTGACTAGCGGGGGGCCCTACGAGCAGTACTTC,CASSFVTSGGPYEQYF
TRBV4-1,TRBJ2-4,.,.,TGCGCCAGCAGCCAGCAGGGTCCGCAGATCCAAAACATTCAGTACTTC,CASSQQGPQIQNIQYF
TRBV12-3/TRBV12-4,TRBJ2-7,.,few,TGTGCCAGCAGTTTTCCCCAAGGCGGCTCCTACGAGCAGTACTTC,CASSFPQGGSYEQYF
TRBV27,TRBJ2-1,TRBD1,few,TGTGCCAGCAAAAAACAGGGGAGCTCCTACAATGAGCAGTTCTTC,CASKKQGSSYNEQFF
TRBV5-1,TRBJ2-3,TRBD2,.,TGCGCCAGCAGCGCCGGACTAGTGGGCACAGATACGCAGTATTTT,CASSAGLVGTDTQYF
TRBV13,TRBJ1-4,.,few,TGTGCCAGCAACCGGCGCGGGTCGGCTAATGAAAAACTGTTTTTT,CASNRRGSANEKLFF
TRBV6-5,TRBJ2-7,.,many,TGTGCCAGCAGTTACTATGACGTGTGGGGAATTTACGAGCAGTACTTC,CASSYYDVWGIYEQYF
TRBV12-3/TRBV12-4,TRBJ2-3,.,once,TGTGCCAGCAGTGAGGGGACTTTAGGCACGCAGTATTTT,CASSEGTLGTQYF
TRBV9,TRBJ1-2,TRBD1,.,TGTGCCAGCAGCGCCTCGACAGGGGGCGGCTATGGCTACACCTTC,CASSASTGGGYGYTF
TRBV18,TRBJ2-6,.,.,TGTGCCAGCTCACCACCAGGAAGGCCCTCTGGGGCCAACGTCCTGACTTTC,CASSPPGRPSGANVLTF
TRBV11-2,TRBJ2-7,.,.,TGTGCCAGCAGCTTAGCCCCACAGGGCAACTACGAGCAGTACTTC,CASSLAPQGNYEQYF
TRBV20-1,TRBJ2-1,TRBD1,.,TGCAGTGCTAGTTTTAATGTGGGACAGGGTGGTGATGAGCAGTTCTTC,CSASFNVGQGGDEQFF
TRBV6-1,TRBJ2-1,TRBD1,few,TGTGCCAGCACAAAGACAGGGAAAGCTTTAAGTGAGCAGTTCTTC,CASTKTGKALSEQFF
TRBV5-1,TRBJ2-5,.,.,TGCGCCAGCAGCTTCGGGAGCGTCCAAGAGACCCAGTACTTC,CASSFGSVQETQYF
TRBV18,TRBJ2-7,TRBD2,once,TGTGCCAGCTCACTTATCCAGCGGGACTCCCTCTCCGAGCAGTACTTC,CASSLIQRDSLSEQYF
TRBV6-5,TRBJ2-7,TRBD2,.,TGTGCCAGCAGTTACTCAGGGACTAGCGGGGGCTCCTACGAGCAGTACTTC,CASSYSGTSGGSYEQYF
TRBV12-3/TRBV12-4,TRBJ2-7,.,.,TGTGCCAGCACCCTAGGGCTGCGGGAGCAGTACTTC,CASTLGLREQYF
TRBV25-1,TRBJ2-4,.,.,TGTGCCAGCAGTCCCGTAGCCAAAAACATTCAGTACTTC,CASSPVAKNIQYF
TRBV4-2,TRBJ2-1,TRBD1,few,TGTGCCAGCAGCCCATCGATGGGGACAGGGAACTACAATGAGCAGTTCTTC,CASSPSMGTGNYNEQFF
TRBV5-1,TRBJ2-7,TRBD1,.,TGCGCCAGCAGCTTACAGCCGGGACAGGGCAACTACGAGCAGTACTTC,CASSLQPGQGNYEQYF
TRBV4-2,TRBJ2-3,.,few,TGTGCCAGCAGCCAAGTGCGCGGGGACCGCACAGATACGCAGTATTTT,CASSQVRGDRTDTQYF
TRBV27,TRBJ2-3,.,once,TGTGCCAGCAGGAGACTGGGGTCCACAGATACGCAGTATTTT,CASRRLGSTDTQYF
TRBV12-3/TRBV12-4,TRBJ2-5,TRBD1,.,TGTGCCAGCAGTTTATCGGGGACAGGGGCAAAGACCCAGTACTTC,CASSLSGTGAKTQYF
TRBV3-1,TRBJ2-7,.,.,TGTGCCAGCAGCCAAGATGGCAGGCAAACCTACGAGCAGTACTTC,CASSQDGRQTYEQYF
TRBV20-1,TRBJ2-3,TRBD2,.,TGCAGTGCTGGCCCTTGGACTAGCAGCACAGATACGCAGTATTTT,CSAGPWTSSTDTQYF
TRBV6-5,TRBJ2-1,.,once,TGTGCCAGCAGTTATGCGGCAGAGACCTACAATGAGCAGTTCTTC,CASSYAAETYNEQFF
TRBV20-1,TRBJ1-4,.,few,TGCAGTGCTAGAGATGGTGGGCAGGGCTCTGAAAAACTGTTTTTT,CSARDGGQGSEKLFF
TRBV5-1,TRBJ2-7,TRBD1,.,TGCGCCAGCAGCGCTGACAGGGGATTCTACGAGCAGTACTTC,CASSADRGFYEQYF
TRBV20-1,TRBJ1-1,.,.,TGCAGTGCTAGAGTCCCCGACCCATGGAACACTGAAGCTTTCTTT,CSARVPDPWNTEAFF
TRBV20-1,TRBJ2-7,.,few,TGCAGTGCTCCGGACAGCGCAACCTACGAGCAGTACTTC,CSAPDSATYEQYF
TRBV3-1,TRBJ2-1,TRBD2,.,TGTGCCAGCAGCCTCCTGCGGGGGGATGAGCAGTTCTTC,CASSLLRGDEQFF
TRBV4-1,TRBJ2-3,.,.,TGCGCCAGCAGCCACGCAGGGGAAAATACGCAGTATTTT,CASSHAGENTQYF
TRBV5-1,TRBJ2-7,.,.,TGCGCCAGCAGCTTTGAGGTGGAGAGGGAGCAGTACTTC,CASSFEVEREQYF
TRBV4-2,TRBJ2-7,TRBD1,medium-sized,TGTGCCAGCAGCCAAGAACAGGGGGCGAGTTCCTACGAGCAGTACTTC,CASSQEQGASSYEQYF
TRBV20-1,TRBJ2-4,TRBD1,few,TGCAGTGCAAACCGGGACAGGAGTTATCCCAAAAACATTCAGTACTTC,CSANRDRSYPKNIQYF
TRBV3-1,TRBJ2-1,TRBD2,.,TGTGCCGGCAGCCAAGAATGGGGGGGACGCTTCTACAATGAGCAGTTCTTC,CAGSQEWGGRFYNEQFF
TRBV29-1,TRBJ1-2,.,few,TGCAGCGTCGCCGGGACACCCTATTATGGCTACACCTTC,CSVAGTPYYGYTF
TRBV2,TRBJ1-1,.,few,TGTGCCAGCAGTGTCCGCGTGGGCGGAATGAACACTGAAGCTTTCTTT,CASSVRVGGMNTEAFF
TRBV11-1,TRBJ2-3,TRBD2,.,TGTGCCAGCAGCTTGAGCGGGACGAGGAGAACAGATACGCAGTATTTT,CASSLSGTRRTDTQYF
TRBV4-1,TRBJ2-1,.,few,TGCGCCAGCAGCCCGTACCCACACAATGAGCAGTTCTTC,CASSPYPHNEQFF
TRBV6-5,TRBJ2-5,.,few,TGTGCCAGCAGTTACGGATCCACCACTTATAGCTTTTCAGAGACCCAGTACTTC,CASSYGSTTYSFSETQYF
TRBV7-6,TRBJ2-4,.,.,TGTGCCAGCAGCCCTACTAACCTAGCCAAAAACATTCAGTACTTC,CASSPTNLAKNIQYF
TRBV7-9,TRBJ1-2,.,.,TGTGCCAGCAGCTTTGTGGAGGGAATCTATGGCTACACCTTC,CASSFVEGIYGYTF